The text below deals with one T cell receptor (beta chain). The data originate from a study of T cell changes during pregnancy in multiple sclerosis. Assay used: immunoSEQ multiplex PCR; TCRdb lists only in-frame clones, some missing. The sample contains approximately 63,000 clones, 75% to 95% of which appear only once. This receptor was obtained from a female donor in good health, enrolled as a control in a pregnancy study. Material: peripheral blood, obtained after pregnancy.

The CDR3 loop is CATSRVYEGRIRANVLTF. In DNA, the CDR3 is TGTGCCACCAGCAGAGTTTACGAGGGAAGGATCAGGGCCAACGTCCTGACTTTC. This chain links TRBV15 with TRBJ2-6, with D possibly matching TRBD2 (5 bases). Trimming took 1 base from V and 5 from J, leaving 18 bases between them. Germline V lookup: CDR1 LNHNV, CDR2 YYDKDF (reference sequence). The CDR3 is made up of 18 amino acids.